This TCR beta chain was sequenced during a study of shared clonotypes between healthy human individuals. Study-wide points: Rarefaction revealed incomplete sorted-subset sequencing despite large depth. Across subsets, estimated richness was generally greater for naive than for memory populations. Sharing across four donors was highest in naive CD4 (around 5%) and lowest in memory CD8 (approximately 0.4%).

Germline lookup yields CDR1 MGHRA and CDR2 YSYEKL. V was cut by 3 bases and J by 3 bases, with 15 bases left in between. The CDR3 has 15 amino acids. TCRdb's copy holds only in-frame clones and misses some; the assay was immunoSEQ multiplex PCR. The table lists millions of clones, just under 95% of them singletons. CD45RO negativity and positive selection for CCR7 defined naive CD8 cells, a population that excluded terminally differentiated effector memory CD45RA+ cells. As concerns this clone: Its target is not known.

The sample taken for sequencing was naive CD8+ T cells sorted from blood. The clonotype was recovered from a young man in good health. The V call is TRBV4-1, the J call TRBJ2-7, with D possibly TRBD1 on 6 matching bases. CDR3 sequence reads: CASSHPPTGSYEQYF. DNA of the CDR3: TGCGCCAGCAGCCATCCCCCGACAGGAAGCTACGAGCAGTACTTC.